This note documents a single TCR beta chain sequence. Its antigen target is currently unknown. Per-base qualities were not stored, and no clone one base away is much larger. CDR1 is given as LGHNA and CDR2 as YSLEER, both from the germline V gene. Trimming at the junction amounts to 4 bases on V and 1 base on J, and the germline ends lie 15 bases apart. Including cysteine and phenylalanine, the CDR3 has 16 amino acids. Only the CDR3 part of the read is kept: 48 bases, read in frame from the first base. No immune events, such as infections, were documented for the healthy donors during the collection period. Healthy-donor blood repertoires served as a training cohort to calibrate time-dependent variance in a beta-binomial model of T-cell clone differential abundance. The training cohort included 10 or so healthy donors, of whom 3 were female and 7 were male. On average the donors were 43 years old, and their ages spanned 29 to 64 years. Whole blood was collected from each healthy donor at three time points spaced two weeks apart and obtained from a commercial supplier. For immunosequencing, genomic DNA was extracted from unsorted whole blood.

The immunoSEQ Assay, which relies on bias-controlled multiplex PCR amplification of genomic DNA, was used to profile TCRbeta CDR3 regions. For the original study's pipeline: The absolute abundance of each unique TCRbeta CDR3 region was quantified after sequences were collapsed and filtered. Differential abundance was assessed using a binomial (Fisher-equivalent) model and a beta-binomial model in which time-dependent variance fitted from healthy donors was added. Clones with fewer than 5 combined templates were removed, and differential abundance was called for clones with a Benjamini-Hochberg FDR below 0.01. Beta-binomial variance was modeled as a function of total template count across the two samples using the form v = (b*log(k)+a)^2. Drawn from immuneACCESS, this table holds only the in-frame rearrangements with V and J called that TCRdb kept. Clones are partly lost; checked studies trace under half to an unresolved V gene and leave the rest unexplained. V and J calls and clone size are as listed in that table; D and trimming were resolved from the DNA. A total of under 110,000 clones appear in this sample, 87% of them only once. The top ten constitute roughly a sixth of the sample.

This sample is part of a study of identifying expanded T cells in peripheral blood (dated by TCRdb to the late 2010s). In terms of the full investigation: Technical replicates were generated by sequencing separate aliquots of the same genomic DNA pool, and four replicates were compared pairwise.

On the study overall, not on this receptor specifically: Across all healthy-donor time intervals, the beta-binomial model significantly cut both the number of clones called differentially abundant and the false-positive rate. It was expected by the authors that biological variance in healthy repertoires might increase further over much longer intervals, such as months to years. Variance in clone template counts between approximately 2-week samples significantly increased with total template count across all healthy donors. The binomial model flagged approximately 1.1 differentially abundant clones between technical replicates but 15 to 17 over around two weeks and roughly 19 over around four weeks.

The sequencing input was blood. The sequence joins TRBV4-3 to TRBJ2-3; the D gene is perhaps TRBD1 or TRBD2, each of them matching over 6 bases. This TCR came from a person aged 18 to 75 in good health. CDR3 protein: CASSLRGVSGTDTQYF. The nucleotides read TGCGCCAGCAGCCTAAGGGGGGTTTCGGGCACAGATACGCAGTATTTT.